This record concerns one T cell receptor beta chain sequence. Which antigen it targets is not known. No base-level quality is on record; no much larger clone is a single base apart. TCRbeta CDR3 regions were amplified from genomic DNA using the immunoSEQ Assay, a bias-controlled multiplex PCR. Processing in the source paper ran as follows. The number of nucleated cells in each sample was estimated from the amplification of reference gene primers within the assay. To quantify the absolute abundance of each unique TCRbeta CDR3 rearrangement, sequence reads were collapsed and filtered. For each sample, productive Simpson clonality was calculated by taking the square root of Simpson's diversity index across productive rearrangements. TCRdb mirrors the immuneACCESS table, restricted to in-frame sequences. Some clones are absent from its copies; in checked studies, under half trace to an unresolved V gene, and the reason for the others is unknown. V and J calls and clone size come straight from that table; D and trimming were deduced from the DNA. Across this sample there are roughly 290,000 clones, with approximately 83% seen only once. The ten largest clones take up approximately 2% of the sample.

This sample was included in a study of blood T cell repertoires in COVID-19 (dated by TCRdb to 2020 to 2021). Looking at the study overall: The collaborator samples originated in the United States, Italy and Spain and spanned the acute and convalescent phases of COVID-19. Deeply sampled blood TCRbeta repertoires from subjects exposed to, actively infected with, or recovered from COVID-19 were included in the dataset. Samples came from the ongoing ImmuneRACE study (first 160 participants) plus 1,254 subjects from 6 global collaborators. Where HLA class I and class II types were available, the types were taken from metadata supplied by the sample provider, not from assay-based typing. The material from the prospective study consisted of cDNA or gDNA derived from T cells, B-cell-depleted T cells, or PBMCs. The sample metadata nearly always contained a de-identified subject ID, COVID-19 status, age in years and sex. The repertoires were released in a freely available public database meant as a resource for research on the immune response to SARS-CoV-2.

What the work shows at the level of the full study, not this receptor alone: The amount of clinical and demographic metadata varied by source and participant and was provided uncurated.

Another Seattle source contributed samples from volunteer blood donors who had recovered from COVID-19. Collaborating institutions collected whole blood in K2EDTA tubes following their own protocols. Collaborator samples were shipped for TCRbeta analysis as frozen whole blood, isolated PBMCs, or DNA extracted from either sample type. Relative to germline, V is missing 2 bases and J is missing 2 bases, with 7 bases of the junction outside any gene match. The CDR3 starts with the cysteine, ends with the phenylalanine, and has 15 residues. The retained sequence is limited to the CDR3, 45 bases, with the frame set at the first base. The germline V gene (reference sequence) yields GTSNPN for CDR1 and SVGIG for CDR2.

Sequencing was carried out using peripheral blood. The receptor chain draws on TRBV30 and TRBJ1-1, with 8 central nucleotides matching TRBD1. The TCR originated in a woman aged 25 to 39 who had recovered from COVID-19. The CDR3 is CAWSTMDRDNTEAFF. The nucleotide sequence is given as TGTGCCTGGAGTACAATGGACAGGGATAACACTGAAGCTTTCTTT.